The 2 T cell receptor beta chains listed next were all sequenced from one sample in a study of cytomegalovirus exposure and HLA in healthy donors. Primers for the PCR totalled 60 Vbeta and 13 Jbeta. The repertoire was sequenced with immunoSEQ multiplex PCR; TCRdb's copy has only in-frame clones and lacks some. The table shows under 200,000 clones, with roughly 80% occurring only once. The sequenced material came from PBMCs. The receptors originated from a man between 45 and 60 years old in good health and CMV-seropositive.

The gene calls are TRBV19 and TRBJ1-1; D unclear. From germline, CDR1 is LNHDA and CDR2 SQIVND (reference sequence). The ends were cut back, 7 bases at V and 1 base at J, with 10 bases in the middle. There are 13 residues in the CDR3. The CDR3 nucleotides read TGTGCCAGTAACGTCGGTGGGAACACTGAAGCTTTCTTT. Translated, it gives CASNVGGNTEAFF.

The chain uses TRBV5-6 and TRBJ2-2, with 12 bases aligning to TRBD2. Germline CDR1 and CDR2: SGHDT and YYEEEE. The CDR3 is 19 residues long. The trim removed 4 bases at V and 2 bases at J, leaving 12 bases unmatched. The CDR3 loop is CASSPLDGLAGFNTGELFF. The CDR3 DNA reads TGTGCCAGCAGCCCGCTCGACGGACTAGCGGGGTTTAACACCGGGGAGCTGTTTTTT.